The 30 T cell receptor beta chains in this list originate from one sample, sequenced in a study of blood T cell repertoires in COVID-19. Using immunoSEQ multiplex PCR, the repertoire was profiled, and TCRdb retains in-frame clones only, with some absent. The data contain about 190,000 clones, around 83% of them singletons. Material for sequencing was PBMCs or T cells enriched from blood (not recorded which). The receptors originated from a woman between 40 and 55 years old in a cohort exposed to, infected with or recovered from COVID-19 (not recorded which).

The V gene is TRBV4-1, the J gene TRBJ1-2; D call uncertain. The CDR3 sequence is 15 residues long. V was trimmed by 1 base and J by 1 base, leaving 10 bases between them. In germline, CDR1 is MGHRA, CDR2 YSYEKL. The CDR3 DNA follows: TGCGCCAGCAGCCAAGTTCAGACGGGTAACTATGGCTACACCTTC. This codes for CASSQVQTGNYGYTF.

V is TRBV5-1 and J is TRBJ2-1; tentatively, D is TRBD2 (6 bases). Germline values: CDR1 SGHRS, CDR2 YFSETQ. The length of the CDR3 is 16 residues. V was pared by 2 bases and J by 5 bases, with 17 bases between. The CDR3 here is CASSLLRGAGNNEQFF. Here the CDR3 DNA reads TGCGCCAGCAGCTTACTTCGAGGAGCGGGCAACAATGAGCAGTTCTTC.

CDR3 amino acids: CAPKPGLEAFF. The CDR3 DNA is TGTGCCCCCAAACCAGGCCTTGAAGCTTTCTTT. J is TRBJ1-1 and V is TRBV10-3, with no clear D. The V gene lost 11 bases and the J gene lost 7 bases, with 14 bases spanning the gap. This CDR3 has 11 amino acids. Germline lookup yields CDR1 ENHRY and CDR2 SYGVKD.

This clone came up once. J is TRBJ2-2 and V is TRBV6-5; 8 bases align to TRBD1. The V gene end was trimmed by 6 bases and the J gene end by 6 bases; junction bases not matched to a gene: 3. CDR3 length equals 13 residues. Germline V gene sequence: CDR1 MNHEY, CDR2 SVGAGI. The CDR3 loop reads CASSWTGSGELFF. The CDR3, as DNA: TGTGCCAGCAGCTGGACAGGGTCCGGGGAGCTGTTTTTT.

The CDR3 is CASSHAGPHGYTF. The CDR3 coding sequence is TGTGCCAGCAGCCATGCTGGGCCACATGGCTACACCTTC. The chain employs TRBV3-1 (or the pseudogene TRBV3-2) and TRBJ1-2; no reliable D call. V was shortened by 3 bases and J by 6 bases, with 11 bases between the two germline ends. The CDR3 totals 13 residues. Germline V gives CDR1 LGHDT, CDR2 YNNKEL (reference sequence).

This chain connects TRBV11-2 to TRBJ2-5; D possibly corresponds to TRBD1 (5 bases). The CDR3 spans 18 residues. Germline V gene lookup returns CDR1 SGHAT and CDR2 FQNNGV. The V end was cut by 1 base, the J end by 4 bases, with 22 bases between. The DNA for the CDR3 is TGTGCCAGCAGCTTAGGGCGGCATGGGGCCCCAGCCCTAGAGACCCAGTACTTC. Translation gives CASSLGRHGAPALETQYF.

The chain carries TRBV9 and TRBJ1-3, with 7 bases that match TRBD1. This CDR3 contains 17 residues. Losses at the gene ends were 3 bases for V and 6 bases for J; bases not matched to a gene: 15. Germline lookup yields CDR1 SGDLS and CDR2 YYNGEE. CDR3 in amino acids: CASSERPVTGKKNTIYF. CDR3 nucleotides: TGTGCCAGCAGCGAGCGGCCTGTGACAGGGAAAAAAAACACCATATATTTT.

The V and J genes are TRBV27 and TRBJ1-6; D possibly corresponds to TRBD1 (6 bases). The germline V gene has CDR1 MNHEY and CDR2 SMNVEV (reference sequence). Trimming removed 2 bases from V and 10 bases from J, with 12 bases in between. The CDR3 has 14 residues. CDR3 bases: TGTGCCAGCAGTTTAGGGGGCTTGGGATCACCCCTCCACTTT. Translating gives CASSLGGLGSPLHF.

The chain uses TRBV7-9 and TRBJ2-1; D is possibly TRBD1 (5 bases). The CDR3 spans 19 residues. Germline V lookup: CDR1 SEHNR, CDR2 FQNEAQ (reference sequence). Trimming left V 2 bases short and J 6 bases short, with 26 bases between. This CDR3 is CASSLKSGWLGVVSNEQFF. The DNA for the CDR3 is TGTGCCAGCAGCTTAAAGAGTGGATGGTTAGGGGTTGTAAGCAATGAGCAGTTCTTC.

The V call is TRBV6-2 or TRBV6-3, the J call TRBJ2-7; D is unclear. There are 13 residues in the CDR3. In germline, CDR1 is MNHEY, CDR2 SVGEGT. V shed 1 base and J shed 1 base, with 5 bases lying between them. CDR3 amino acids: CASSYLISYEQYF. The CDR3 coding sequence is TGTGCCAGCAGTTACTTAATTTCCTACGAGCAGTACTTC.

This clone was counted only a few times. The chain joins TRBV14 to TRBJ1-2; perhaps TRBD1 as D (6 bases). The germline V and J ends were trimmed by 1 base and 5 bases, with 11 bases remaining between them. The CDR3 loop spans 14 amino acids. CDR1 SGHDN and CDR2 FVKESK come from the germline V gene. The DNA for the CDR3 is TGTGCCAGCAGCCAAGTCACCACAGGGTATGGCTACACCTTC. As protein: CASSQVTTGYGYTF.

The chain links TRBV25-1 to TRBJ1-6; 8 bases are a match to TRBD1. Losses at the gene ends were 4 bases for V and 10 bases for J; bases not matched to a gene: 9. Germline CDR1 reads MGHDK; CDR2 reads SYGVNS. This CDR3 is 15 amino acids long. In nucleotides, the CDR3 is TGTGCCAGCAGTGCTCGGACAGGGCCTGGCTCACCCCTCCACTTT. The encoded protein is CASSARTGPGSPLHF.

The V gene is TRBV7-6, the J gene TRBJ2-7, with D maybe TRBD2 (6 bases). The germline gives CDR1 SGHVS, CDR2 FNYEAQ. CDR3 length: 16 amino acids. The V gene lost 5 bases and the J gene lost 0 bases, with 17 bases spanning the gap. This chain's CDR3 is CASSGTRGPSSYEQYF. The DNA of the CDR3 is TGTGCCAGCAGCGGCACGCGGGGTCCGAGCTCCTACGAGCAGTACTTC.

The chain links TRBV27 to TRBJ2-6, with D hard to call. Germline V gene sequence: CDR1 MNHEY, CDR2 SMNVEV (reference sequence). The CDR3 sequence is 14 residues long. Trimming shortened V by 5 bases and J by 0 bases, and 5 bases separated the two germline ends. The chain's CDR3 is CASSLSSGANVLTF. CDR3 coding DNA: TGTGCCAGCAGTCTCAGCTCTGGGGCCAACGTCCTGACTTTC. The complete variable domain, with remaining parts taken from reference TRBV27 and TRBJ2-6, reads EAQVTQNPRYLITVTGKKLTVTCSQNMNHEYMSWYRQDPGLGLRQIYYSMNVEVTDKGDVPEGYKVSRKEKRNFPLILESPSPNQTSLYFCASSLSSGANVLTFGAGSRLTVL.

V gene TRBV9 combines with J gene TRBJ1-1; 7 bases are shared with TRBD1. Trimming at V came to 3 bases and at J to 8 bases, leaving 4 bases not matched to a gene. The CDR3 length is 12 residues. The germline V gene has CDR1 SGDLS and CDR2 YYNGEE. CDR3 in DNA: TGTGCCAGCAGCGACAGGGGAGCCGAAGCTTTCTTT. Protein sequence: CASSDRGAEAFF.

This clone was seen a single time. The chain combines TRBV4-3 with TRBJ2-7; 9 bases fit TRBD1. Germline CDR1 is LGHNA and CDR2 is YSLEER. The CDR3 is made up of 15 amino acids. After removal of 1 base from V and 3 bases from J, the junction contained 4 bases not matched to a gene. CDR3 in amino acids: CASSQGRDRVYEQYF. The CDR3 coding sequence is TGCGCCAGCAGCCAAGGCCGGGACAGGGTCTACGAGCAGTACTTC.

This rearrangement joins TRBV5-1 to TRBJ2-2, with 9 bases identical to TRBD2. The V segment lost 0 bases and the J segment 3 bases; nucleotides outside the gene matches: 9. The CDR3 has 18 residues. Germline V CDR1 and CDR2: SGHRS, YFSETQ. CDR3 sequence: CASSLAPAGGPYTGELFF. In DNA form, the CDR3 reads TGCGCCAGCAGCTTGGCCCCCGCGGGGGGGCCCTACACCGGGGAGCTGTTTTTT.

The chain joins TRBV30 to TRBJ2-5; 11 bases are shared with TRBD2. Germline trimming cut 2 bases from V and 2 bases from J; bases unmatched to any gene: 4. Germline V gene data show CDR1 as GTSNPN and CDR2 as SVGIG (reference sequence). This CDR3 region has 15 residues. This chain's CDR3 is CAWSRLAGPQETQYF. The CDR3 bases are TGTGCCTGGAGTAGACTAGCGGGACCGCAAGAGACCCAGTACTTC.

This clone was seen only once. The V gene is TRBV14, the J gene TRBJ2-5; 11 bases fit TRBD2. The length of the CDR3 is 17 residues. The J segment lost 5 bases and the V segment lost 1 base, leaving 9 bases of the junction unmatched. Germline V gives CDR1 SGHDN, CDR2 FVKESK. CDR3 loop: CASSQGWLAGGTETQYF. The CDR3 coding sequence is TGTGCCAGCAGCCAAGGTTGGCTAGCGGGAGGAACTGAGACCCAGTACTTC. The full variable domain, in which reference TRBV14 and TRBJ2-5 provide the parts outside the CDR3, is EAGVTQFPSHSVIEKGQTVTLRCDPISGHDNLYWYRRVMGKEIKFLLHFVKESKQDESGMPNNRFLAERTGGTYSTLKVQPAELEDSGVYFCASSQGWLAGGTETQYFGPGTRLLVL.

This clone has only one observation. The chain links TRBV4-2 to TRBJ2-3; maybe TRBD1 (6 bases). Trimming left V 1 base short and J 4 bases short, with 15 bases between. The CDR3 length is 16 residues. Germline CDR1 reads LGHNA; CDR2 reads YNFKEQ. CDR3 coding DNA: TGTGCCAGCAGCCAAGGCCTTCAGGGGAGCGCAGATACGCAGTATTTT. Translated: CASSQGLQGSADTQYF.

This clone was seen once. The J gene is TRBJ2-5, the V gene TRBV6-5; D unresolved. The germline V gene encodes CDR1 MNHEY and CDR2 SVGAGI. V lost 6 bases, J lost 5 bases, and 13 bases lay in between. The CDR3 has 13 amino acids. The DNA for the CDR3 is TGTGCCAGCAGCCCCAACAGTTTTGAGACCCAGTACTTC. Translation: CASSPNSFETQYF.

The chain employs TRBV6-1 and TRBJ1-1, with D unclear. Trimming pared 1 base from V and 6 bases from J, leaving 12 bases between. Germline V gene sequence: CDR1 MNHNS, CDR2 SASEGT. This CDR3 region has 14 residues. CDR3 amino acids: CASSEGASMSEAFF. Written as DNA, the CDR3 is TGTGCCAGCAGTGAAGGTGCAAGCATGTCTGAAGCTTTCTTT.

V and J are TRBV11-2 and TRBJ2-5, with TRBD2 as a possible D gene (5 bases). V lost 1 base, J lost 4 bases, and 10 bases lay in between. Germline V lookup: CDR1 SGHAT, CDR2 FQNNGV. CDR3 size: 14 residues. The chain's CDR3 is CASSLASRGETQYF. The CDR3 nucleotides are TGTGCCAGCAGCTTAGCTAGCCGGGGAGAGACCCAGTACTTC.

This chain uses TRBV7-8 with TRBJ2-7, with 9 bases aligning to TRBD2. This CDR3 is built from 17 residues. Trimming took 0 bases from V and 3 from J; bases not matched to a gene: 9. Germline V gene lookup returns CDR1 SGHVS and CDR2 FQNEAQ. This CDR3 reads CASSLAAGGPYLYEQYF. In DNA, the CDR3 is TGTGCCAGCAGCTTAGCAGCGGGGGGACCTTACCTCTACGAGCAGTACTTC.

The chain recombines TRBV11-2 with TRBJ2-7; 9 bases are shared with TRBD1. CDR1 is SGHAT, CDR2 FQNNGV, per germline. The CDR3 extends over 17 amino acids. V shed 5 bases, J shed 2 bases, and the junction held 13 bases outside the gene matches. The CDR3 nucleotides are TGTGCCAGCAGCACACCTCGGGGACAGGGCCAACCCTACGAGCAGTACTTC. It encodes CASSTPRGQGQPYEQYF.

The chain is built from TRBV5-5 and TRBJ2-7; a possible D gene is TRBD1 (6 bases). CDR1 SGHKS and CDR2 YYEKEE come from the germline V gene (reference sequence). Deletions cut 4 bases from V and 7 bases from J, with 18 bases between. This CDR3 contains 14 residues. CDR3 loop: CASSAGVIFGEQYF. The CDR3 region has the DNA TGTGCCAGCAGCGCAGGGGTGATTTTCGGTGAGCAGTACTTC.

This clone is a singleton in its sample. V usage is TRBV27 and J usage is TRBJ1-2, with no clear D. Germline CDR1 MNHEY, CDR2 SMNVEV (reference sequence). The ends were cut back, 3 bases at V and 7 bases at J, with 12 bases in the middle. The CDR3 is 13 residues long. In DNA form, the CDR3 reads TGTGCCAGCAGTTTCAAGGCGGGTGGTGGCTACACCTTC. Translation gives CASSFKAGGGYTF.

The rearrangement uses TRBV6-5 and TRBJ2-3, with D unclear. Germline CDR1 MNHEY, CDR2 SVGAGI. The V and J ends lost 2 bases and 5 bases respectively, with 8 bases between them. There are 13 residues in the CDR3. CDR3 bases: TGTGCCAGCAGTTACCTGGCTTTAGATACGCAGTATTTT. It is translated as CASSYLALDTQYF.

The V gene is TRBV29-1, the J gene TRBJ1-1; D unclear. This CDR3 has 12 residues. The ends were cut back, 3 bases at V and 1 base at J, with 6 bases in the middle. The V gene's germline CDR1 is SQVTM and CDR2 ANQGSEA. The CDR3 is CSVDYGNTEAFF. CDR3 nucleotides: TGCAGCGTTGACTACGGGAACACTGAAGCTTTCTTT.

The genes are TRBV12-3 or TRBV12-4 and TRBJ2-7, with TRBD1 matching over 8 bases. CDR3 length: 13 residues. Losses at the gene ends were 2 bases for V and 4 bases for J; bases not matched to a gene: 1. The CDR3 loop is CASSLNRGYEQYF. CDR3 nucleotides: TGTGCCAGCAGTTTAAACAGGGGGTACGAGCAGTACTTC.